The 9 T cell receptor beta chains in this list originate from one sample, sequenced in a study of neurological immune-mediated disorders. One entry per CDR3 protein results from TCRdb running MiXCR on the 5' RACE reads. This repertoire shows around 71,000 distinct CDR3 sequences, roughly an eighth found once; its top ten account for 3.5% to 5.5%. Described time point: longitudinal time-point 1 (baseline). Sequencing used PBMCs. The receptors were sampled from a female donor with HTLV-1-associated myelopathy (HAM/TSP).

The table lists this clonotype with many counts. This chain connects TRBV20-1 to TRBJ2-3; 8 bases are shared with TRBD2. The CDR3 has 15 residues. The germline V gene encodes CDR1 DFQATT and CDR2 SNEGSKA (reference sequence). The V gene end was trimmed by 1 base and the J gene end by 4 bases; junction bases not matched to a gene: 7. The CDR3 DNA reads TGCAGTGCTAGAGGGCGAGCGGGGGCGTCAGATACGCAGTATTTT. Protein product: CSARGRAGASDTQYF.

This clonotype was seen at least ten times. The chain couples TRBV24-1 to TRBJ2-3; D ambiguous. With 3 bases removed from V and 4 bases from J, the gap between germline ends came to 10 bases. The CDR3 is made up of 14 amino acids. Germline loops: CDR1 KGHDR, CDR2 SFDVKD. CDR3 region: CATSDNPAPDTQYF. The CDR3 DNA is TGTGCCACCAGTGATAACCCTGCCCCAGATACGCAGTATTTT.

This clonotype has a count of ten or more. The gene calls are TRBV6-6 and TRBJ2-3; 12 bases align to TRBD1. Per the germline V gene, CDR1 is MNHNY and CDR2 is SVGAGI (reference sequence). V was pared by 6 bases and J by 6 bases, with 7 bases of the junction left unmatched. The CDR3 contains 15 residues. The DNA for the CDR3 is TGTGCCAGCAGCCCCGGGACAGGGGGCCCCGATACGCAGTATTTT. It is translated as CASSPGTGGPDTQYF.

There are many counts of this clonotype. The genes are TRBV7-9 and TRBJ2-3; tentatively, D is TRBD1 (5 bases). CDR1 and CDR2 from the germline V gene are SEHNR and FQNEAQ (reference sequence). CDR3 length: 13 residues. Between the trimmed V and J ends, which lost 5 bases and 4 bases, there was a span of 10 bases. CDR3 protein: CASSPKGPDTQYF. The CDR3 DNA follows: TGTGCCAGCAGCCCCAAGGGGCCAGATACGCAGTATTTT.

This clonotype came up many times. The chain combines TRBV4-1 with TRBJ2-7; TRBD1 matches at 10 bases. After removal of 2 bases from V and 3 bases from J, the junction contained 10 bases not matched to a gene. This CDR3 contains 17 residues. Germline CDR1 reads MGHRA; CDR2 reads YSYEKL. DNA of the CDR3: TGCGCCAGCAGCCAACGGATTGACAGGGGGCTAGGCTACGAGCAGTACTTC. As protein: CASSQRIDRGLGYEQYF.

The chain recombines TRBV6-1 with TRBJ1-5; TRBD1 is a possible D gene (5 bases). The V gene's germline CDR1 is MNHNS and CDR2 SASEGT. V was shortened by 6 bases and J by 4 bases, with 16 bases between the two germline ends. This CDR3 is 15 amino acids long. CDR3 DNA: TGTGCCAGCAGCGTCGGGACTGGGGGAAATCAGCCCCAGCATTTT. It encodes CASSVGTGGNQPQHF.

This clonotype occurred many times. The chain carries TRBV5-1 and TRBJ2-2, with TRBD1 as a possible D gene (6 bases). The CDR3 consists of 16 residues. Germline lookup yields CDR1 SGHRS and CDR2 YFSETQ. V dropped 4 bases and J dropped 2 bases, with 15 bases sitting between them. The CDR3 region is CASSPDPQGNTGELFF. Written as DNA, the CDR3 is TGCGCCAGCAGCCCGGACCCACAGGGAAACACCGGGGAGCTGTTTTTT.

This clonotype was detected a few times. This chain joins TRBV14 and TRBJ2-1; 7 positions agree with TRBD1. Trimming took 3 bases from V and 3 from J; bases not matched to a gene: 5. CDR3 length: 15 residues. Germline V gene sequence: CDR1 SGHDN, CDR2 FVKESK. The CDR3: CASSQTGYIYNEQFF. DNA for the CDR3: TGTGCCAGCAGCCAGACAGGGTACATCTACAATGAGCAGTTCTTC.

About this clonotype itself: Just one base apart from a much larger clone, this may be a read error. V is TRBV12-3 or TRBV12-4 and J is TRBJ2-5; D unresolved. The V end was cut by 9 bases, the J end by 5 bases, with 10 bases between. The CDR3 is 11 amino acids. The CDR3 coding sequence is TGTGCCAGAAGTATTAGCGAGACCCAGTACTTC. Amino acids: CARSISETQYF.